A single sample gave rise to the 16 T cell receptor beta chains below, sequenced in a study of T cell repertoires in cytomegalovirus infection. No antigens are known for them. A single record per CDR3 protein comes from TCRdb applying MiXCR to the reads. The table includes around 770,000 distinct CDR3 sequences, 25% to 35% detected once. The sample in question was cultured CD8+ T cells from PBMCs, obtained from culture after CMV antigen stimulation. These receptors all come from a human donor in good health (CMV status not recorded). Some clones in this sample may be carry-over from other donors' samples.

This chain links TRBV29-1 with TRBJ2-7; TRBD2 aligns across 9 bases. After removal of 3 bases from V and 0 bases from J, the junction contained 6 bases not matched to a gene. Germline lookup yields CDR1 SQVTM and CDR2 ANQGSEA. The CDR3 totals 15 residues. The CDR3 region is CSVDASGASSYEQYF. CDR3 DNA: TGCAGCGTTGACGCTAGCGGGGCTAGCTCCTACGAGCAGTACTTC.

This clonotype appeared a few times. The chain has TRBV6-2 or TRBV6-3 and TRBJ2-7; 9 nucleotides match TRBD2. Germline loops: CDR1 MNHEY, CDR2 SVGEGT. The trim removed 5 bases at V and 3 bases at J, leaving 5 bases unmatched. CDR3 length: 14 amino acids. The DNA for the CDR3 is TGTGCCAGCAGTCCAAGACTAGCGGACTACGAGCAGTACGTC. This codes for CASSPRLADYEQYV.

In its sample, this clonotype was seen many times. The chain combines TRBV6-6 with TRBJ1-5, with D perhaps TRBD1 (6 bases). Trimming pared 6 bases from V and 2 bases from J, leaving 8 bases between. Germline lookup yields CDR1 MNHNY and CDR2 SVGAGI (reference sequence). This CDR3 contains 13 residues. This CDR3 reads CASSYRGNQPQHF. The CDR3 DNA is TGTGCCAGCAGCTACAGGGGCAATCAGCCCCAGCATTTT.

The gene calls are TRBV4-2 and TRBJ2-7; 7 bases fit TRBD1. Trimming took 4 bases from V and 3 from J; bases not matched to a gene: 6. CDR3 length: 14 residues. CDR1 LGHNA and CDR2 YNFKEQ come from the germline V gene. The CDR3, as DNA: TGTGCCAGCAGCCGCGGACAGGCGGACTACGAGCAGTACTTC. Protein: CASSRGQADYEQYF.

The J gene is TRBJ2-3, the V gene TRBV7-6, with D unresolved. CDR3 size: 15 residues. V shed 5 bases and J shed 5 bases, with 17 bases lying between them. Germline V CDR1 and CDR2: SGHVS, FNYEAQ. CDR3 coding DNA: TGTGCCAGCAGCCCCACTCCTCTGGCTGTAGATACGCAGTATTTT. This translates into CASSPTPLAVDTQYF.

This clonotype was detected only a few times. The J gene is TRBJ1-1, the V gene TRBV13, with D perhaps matching TRBD1 (6 bases). Trimming stripped 2 bases from V and 3 bases from J, with 13 bases between. The germline CDR1 and CDR2 sequences are PRHDT and FYEKMQ (reference sequence). The CDR3 extends over 15 amino acids. This CDR3 is CASSLRSGEDTEAFF. In nucleotides, the CDR3 is TGTGCCAGCAGCTTAAGGTCAGGGGAGGACACTGAAGCTTTCTTT.

The chain recombines TRBV7-9 with TRBJ1-2; D is undetermined. V dropped 5 bases and J dropped 0 bases, with 13 bases sitting between them. The germline V gene encodes CDR1 SEHNR and CDR2 FQNEAQ (reference sequence). The CDR3 runs to 15 residues. CDR3 in DNA: TGTGCCAGCAGCGAACCTGGGATAGCTAACTATGGCTACACCTTC. It translates to CASSEPGIANYGYTF. The full variable domain, completed using reference TRBV7-9 and TRBJ1-2, is DTGVSQNPRHKITKRGQNVTFRCDPISEHNRLYWYRQTLGQGPEFLTYFQNEAQLEKSRLLSDRFSAERPKGSFSTLEIQRTEQGDSAMYLCASSEPGIANYGYTFGSGTRLTVV.

This chain joins TRBV7-3 and TRBJ2-1; the D call may be TRBD1 or TRBD2 (7 bases each). Trimming shortened V by 5 bases and J by 0 bases, and 17 bases separated the two germline ends. CDR3 length: 17 residues. CDR1 is SGHTA and CDR2 is FQGTGA in the germline V gene. CDR3 sequence reads: CASSPGGGFYSYNEQFF. The CDR3 coding sequence is TGTGCCAGCAGCCCAGGGGGGGGGTTTTACTCCTACAATGAGCAGTTCTTC. The full variable domain, rest sourced from reference TRBV7-3 and TRBJ2-1, is GAGVSQTPSNKVTEKGKYVELRCDPISGHTALYWYRQSLGQGPEFLIYFQGTGAADDSGLPNDRFFAVRPEGSVSTLKIQRTERGDSAVYLCASSPGGGFYSYNEQFFGPGTRLTVL.

This clonotype occurred a few times. This chain joins TRBV5-1 and TRBJ2-3; 9 bases fit TRBD2. Germline V gene sequence: CDR1 SGHRS, CDR2 YFSETQ. The CDR3 extends over 17 amino acids. The V gene end was trimmed by 1 base and the J gene end by 5 bases; junction bases not matched to a gene: 11. In nucleotides, the CDR3 is TGCGCCAGCAGCTTGAACGGACTAGCGCCCAGAGGAGATACGCAGTATTTT. It yields the protein CASSLNGLAPRGDTQYF.

The gene calls are TRBV6-6 and TRBJ2-5; D perhaps matches TRBD2 (5 bases). The CDR3 has 15 amino acids. Looked up from germline, CDR1 is MNHNY and CDR2 is SVGAGI (reference sequence). With 6 bases removed from V and 2 bases from J, the gap between germline ends came to 16 bases. The CDR3 reads CASSSSPGIQETQYF. The CDR3 DNA is TGTGCCAGCAGCTCTAGCCCCGGGATACAAGAGACCCAGTACTTC.

This clonotype came up once. The V call is TRBV27, the J call TRBJ2-3, with TRBD2 as a possible D gene (5 bases). CDR3 size: 13 residues. V was trimmed by 2 bases and J by 5 bases, leaving 8 bases between them. The germline gives CDR1 MNHEY, CDR2 SMNVEV (reference sequence). The CDR3 protein is CASSLGAVDTQYF. CDR3 bases: TGTGCCAGCAGTTTAGGAGCGGTAGATACGCAGTATTTT.

There are many counts of this clonotype. This chain links TRBV6-1 with TRBJ1-3; TRBD1 agrees at 7 bases. The ends lost 2 bases at V and 2 bases at J; junction bases unmatched: 6. Germline CDR1 reads MNHNS; CDR2 reads SASEGT. This CDR3 comprises 16 residues. The CDR3 loop reads CASSERDSVPGNTIYF. CDR3 nucleotide sequence: TGTGCCAGCAGTGAAAGGGACAGCGTTCCTGGAAACACCATATATTTT.

The chain recombines TRBV6-2 or TRBV6-3 with TRBJ2-3; no firm D call. Germline CDR1 MNHEY, CDR2 SVGEGT. The V and J ends lost 6 bases and 4 bases respectively, with 20 bases between them. The CDR3 loop spans 16 amino acids. CDR3 protein: CASSLTVASWPDTQYF. Written as DNA, the CDR3 is TGTGCCAGCAGCCTAACGGTGGCCTCCTGGCCAGATACGCAGTATTTT.

This clonotype was observed many times. The genes are TRBV6-6 and TRBJ2-1, with 11 bases matching TRBD2. The CDR3 is made up of 16 amino acids. Germline loops: CDR1 MNHNY, CDR2 SVGAGI (reference sequence). V lost 4 bases, J lost 5 bases, and 7 bases stayed unmatched. CDR3 nucleotide sequence: TGTGCCAGCAGTTCCCCCGGGACTAGCGGAAACAATGAGCAGTTCTTC. Translated, it gives CASSSPGTSGNNEQFF.

The table lists this clonotype with a count of one. The rearrangement uses TRBV9 and TRBJ2-2; no definite D call. The CDR3 has 13 amino acids. The V end lost 2 bases, the J end lost 6 bases, and 8 bases lay between the germline ends. Germline V gene sequence: CDR1 SGDLS, CDR2 YYNGEE. CDR3 in amino acids: CASSVQVPGELFF. DNA of the CDR3: TGTGCCAGCAGCGTGCAGGTCCCCGGGGAGCTGTTTTTT.

The chain recombines TRBV5-1 with TRBJ2-5; D gene unclear. Germline lookup yields CDR1 SGHRS and CDR2 YFSETQ. The V end lost 4 bases, the J end lost 5 bases, and 12 bases lay between the germline ends. This CDR3 has 13 residues. CDR3 sequence: CASSKWSRETQYF. The CDR3 nucleotides are TGCGCCAGCAGCAAGTGGTCCAGGGAGACCCAGTACTTC.